This is a list of T cell receptor beta chains from one sample in a study of blood T cells in healthy people across ages. A single record per CDR3 protein comes from TCRdb applying MiXCR to the 5' RACE reads. The data show about a million distinct CDR3 sequences, around 46% seen once. Sequenced material: blood. The source is a man aged 30 to 45 in good health. Each CDR3 is given with its conserved first and last residue. Each record gives: J gene, CDR3 length, clone size, D gene, V gene, CDR3 DNA, CDR3 protein. A D gene is named only where the DNA matches it firmly. Only part of the rows carry a size: once, few, many, or a class if the clone is expanded.

>TRBJ2-3|15|.|.|TRBV24-1
TGTGCCACCAGTGACCATGGACAGCCCACAGATACGCAGTATTTT
CATSDHGQPTDTQYF
>TRBJ2-1|15|.|TRBD2|TRBV29-1
TGCAGCGCGCCCGGTAGCGGGAACGTACTGGGTGAGCAGTTCTTC
CSAPGSGNVLGEQFF
>TRBJ1-2|16|.|TRBD1|TRBV6-2/TRBV6-3
TGTGCCAGCAGACCCACCGGGACAGGGGGCAACTATGGCTACACCTTC
CASRPTGTGGNYGYTF
>TRBJ2-3|12|many|.|TRBV12-3/TRBV12-4
TGTGCCAGCAGTGCTAGCACAGATACGCAGTATTTT
CASSASTDTQYF
>TRBJ1-5|16|once|.|TRBV5-1
TGCGCCAGCCGGGCTGGACTATCGCCTAACAATCAGCCCCAGCATTTT
CASRAGLSPNNQPQHF
>TRBJ2-3|19|few|TRBD2|TRBV4-2
TGTGCCAGCAGCCAATCGGGACTAGCGGGGGGCTTACGTGGAGATACGCAGTATTTT
CASSQSGLAGGLRGDTQYF
>TRBJ1-5|15|few|.|TRBV6-2/TRBV6-3
TGTGCCAGCAGTTACTCGGTACAGGGCAATCAGCCCCAGCATTTT
CASSYSVQGNQPQHF
>TRBJ2-3|18|.|TRBD2|TRBV20-1
TGCAGTGCTATGGTCTGGACTAGCGTCGGGTACTCGGGAGATACGCAGTATTTT
CSAMVWTSVGYSGDTQYF
>TRBJ2-4|16|.|TRBD2|TRBV5-1
TGCGCCAGCAGCTTAGGTAGCGGGAGTTCCAAAAACATTCAGTACTTC
CASSLGSGSSKNIQYF
>TRBJ2-7|15|.|.|TRBV10-3
TGTGCCATCAGTACTAACGCCGGGACAAGCGACGAGCAGTACTTC
CAISTNAGTSDEQYF
>TRBJ2-7|13|.|.|TRBV3-1
TGTGCCAGCAGCCACATCAAAGGCGGCGAGCAGTACTTC
CASSHIKGGEQYF
>TRBJ2-7|14|.|.|TRBV24-1
TGTGCCACCAGTGATTCGGGGGCGCGGAATGAGCAGTACTTC
CATSDSGARNEQYF
>TRBJ2-1|17|.|.|TRBV18
TGTGCCAGCTCACCACCGAATGTTCCGGGGGCCCGAAATGAGCAGTTCTTC
CASSPPNVPGARNEQFF
>TRBJ1-1|12|.|.|TRBV7-9
TGTGCCAGCACATTAGGGTCGGCTGAAGCTTTCTTT
CASTLGSAEAFF
>TRBJ1-4|16|.|TRBD1|TRBV2
TGTGCCAGCAGAGGGGTGCTTGGACAGGGGAATGAAAAACTGTTTTTT
CASRGVLGQGNEKLFF
>TRBJ2-1|15|.|TRBD2|TRBV11-3
TGTGCCAGCAGCTTGGGGACTAGCGCATACAATGAGCAGTTCTTC
CASSLGTSAYNEQFF
>TRBJ2-7|15|many|TRBD2|TRBV4-1
TGTGCCAGCAGCCAAGATAGCGGGGGGGCCTACGAGCAGTACTTC
CASSQDSGGAYEQYF
>TRBJ1-2|14|.|.|TRBV28
TGTGCCAGCAGCACCCCCTTGGCGGAGTATGGCTACACCTTC
CASSTPLAEYGYTF
>TRBJ2-5|14|.|.|TRBV9
TGTGCCAGCAGCGCCGATCAGTCCGAGGAGACCCAGTACTTC
CASSADQSEETQYF
>TRBJ1-5|17|.|.|TRBV12-3/TRBV12-4
TGTGCCAGCAGTCCACCGTTCTTGGGGCAGAGGAATCAGCCCCAGCATTTT
CASSPPFLGQRNQPQHF
>TRBJ2-7|13|once|TRBD1|TRBV6-6
TGTGCCAGCAGTCCGGGACAGGGCCCCGACCAGTACTTC
CASSPGQGPDQYF
>TRBJ2-1|12|.|.|TRBV11-2
TGTGCCAGCAGCTTTATCCACAATGAGCAGTTCTTC
CASSFIHNEQFF
>TRBJ2-3|15|.|TRBD1|TRBV12-3/TRBV12-4
TGTGCCAGCAAATGGACAGGAGGCATGTCAGATGTGCAGTATTTT
CASKWTGGMSDVQYF
>TRBJ2-5|14|many|.|TRBV29-1
TGCAGCGTTGAGGACTACCAGGAACAAGAGACCCAGTACTTC
CSVEDYQEQETQYF
>TRBJ2-7|15|.|TRBD2|TRBV4-2
TGTGCCAGCAGCCATGATCAGCGGGGCCCCTACGAGCAGTACTTC
CASSHDQRGPYEQYF
>TRBJ2-7|14|.|TRBD2|TRBV5-1
TGCGCCAGCAGCCTTAGCGGGGGGACCGACGAGCAGTACTTC
CASSLSGGTDEQYF
>TRBJ1-4|16|.|.|TRBV7-9
TGTGCCAGCAGCTTAGGGGGGACACTATTAAATGAAAAACTGTTTTTT
CASSLGGTLLNEKLFF
>TRBJ2-1|14|many|.|TRBV6-5
TGTGCCAGCAGTTACGGAAGCTCCTACAATGAGCAGTTCTTC
CASSYGSSYNEQFF
>TRBJ1-2|14|once|.|TRBV14
TGTGCCAGCAGCCAAGATGTTGGGGGCTATGGCTACACCTTC
CASSQDVGGYGYTF
>TRBJ1-5|15|.|.|TRBV4-2
TGTGCCAGCAGCCAAGATGTGGGATATCAACAGCCCCAGCATTTT
CASSQDVGYQQPQHF
>TRBJ2-7|15|.|TRBD2|TRBV11-1
TGTGCCAGCAGCTTAGAAAGCGGGGCCACCTACGAGCAGTACTTC
CASSLESGATYEQYF
>TRBJ2-7|14|.|.|TRBV6-5
TGTGCCAGCAGCCGGGGGGACAGCTCTTACGAGCAGTACTTC
CASSRGDSSYEQYF
>TRBJ2-7|14|.|.|TRBV20-1
TGCAGTGCGGATCCCGGGACAGCGGGTTACGAGCAGTACTTC
CSADPGTAGYEQYF